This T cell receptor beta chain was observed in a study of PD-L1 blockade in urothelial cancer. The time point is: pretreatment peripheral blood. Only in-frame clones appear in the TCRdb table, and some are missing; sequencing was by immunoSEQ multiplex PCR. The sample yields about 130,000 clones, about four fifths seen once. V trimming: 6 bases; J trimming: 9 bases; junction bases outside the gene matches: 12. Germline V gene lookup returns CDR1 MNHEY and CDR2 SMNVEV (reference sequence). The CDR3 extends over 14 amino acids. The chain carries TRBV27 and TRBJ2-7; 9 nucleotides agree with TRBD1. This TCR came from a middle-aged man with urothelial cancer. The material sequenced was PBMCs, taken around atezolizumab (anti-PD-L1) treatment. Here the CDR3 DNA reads TGTGCCAGCAGGGACAGGGGTTCTCTTCGAGGGCAGTACTTC. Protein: CASRDRGSLRGQYF.